The entry below gives a single TCR beta chain sequence along with its context. The antigen is unknown. This sample was included in a study of beta chain features in type 1 diabetes. Notes on the study in general: Patients showed naive, central memory and Treg TCRB repertoires that appeared more similar than those of healthy donors.

This CDR3 spans 15 amino acids. CDR1 is SGDLS, CDR2 YYNGEE, per germline. V shed 0 bases and J shed 1 base, with 10 bases lying between them. The authors reverse transcribed all of the isolated RNA, so sequencing captured expressed TCRB transcripts. Sequenced by immunoSEQ multiplex PCR; TCRdb stores in-frame clones only, minus some. The profile shows roughly 400,000 clones, more than 12% of them singletons. The clonotype was recovered from a woman aged 18-35 years in good health. The sequencing input was naive CD4+ T cells from blood. V and J are TRBV9 and TRBJ1-1; D may be TRBD1 (5 bases). CDR3 in amino acids: CASSVGPQGNTEAFF. CDR3 nucleotides: TGTGCCAGCAGCGTAGGCCCCCAGGGGAACACTGAAGCTTTCTTT.